A selection of T cell receptor beta chains follows, all from one sample in a study of PD-1 blockade in classical Hodgkin lymphoma. Sequenced by immunoSEQ multiplex PCR; TCRdb stores in-frame clones only, minus some. Among about 40,000 clones listed, around 71% were seen once. The sample here was peripheral blood mononuclear cells (PBMCs), taken at baseline. The receptors come from a human donor with classical Hodgkin lymphoma. CDR3s include the opening cysteine and the closing phenylalanine or tryptophan. The D gene is left open where the match is weak. Clone size, where shown, is once, few, many, or a class for clones that have expanded.

CDR3aa: CASSPKGFEQYF
CDR3nt: TGTGCCAGCAGCCCCAAAGGGTTCGAGCAGTACTTC
abundance: -
d_gene: -
j_gene: TRBJ2-7
v_gene: TRBV7-9

CDR3aa: CAISESRSYSNQPQHF
CDR3nt: TGTGCCATCAGTGAGTCGAGGAGTTATAGCAATCAGCCCCAGCATTTT
abundance: -
d_gene: -
j_gene: TRBJ1-5
v_gene: TRBV10-3

CDR3aa: CASSVEGQGAYEQYF
CDR3nt: TGTGCCAGCAGCGTAGAAGGACAGGGGGCCTACGAGCAGTACTTC
abundance: -
d_gene: TRBD1
j_gene: TRBJ2-7
v_gene: TRBV9

CDR3aa: CASSTAETNTEAFF
CDR3nt: TGTGCCAGCAGCACCGCAGAGACGAACACTGAAGCTTTCTTT
abundance: -
d_gene: -
j_gene: TRBJ1-1
v_gene: TRBV27

CDR3aa: CASSLVGQGITTEAFF
CDR3nt: TGTGCCAGCAGCTTGGTGGGACAGGGAATAACCACTGAAGCTTTCTTT
abundance: -
d_gene: TRBD1
j_gene: TRBJ1-1
v_gene: TRBV5-6

CDR3aa: CASSLEGQGNGYTF
CDR3nt: TGTGCCAGCAGCTTGGAAGGGCAGGGGAATGGCTACACCTTC
abundance: many
d_gene: -
j_gene: TRBJ1-2
v_gene: TRBV5-6

CDR3aa: CASSFAPLSQYF
CDR3nt: TGTGCCAGCAGCTTTGCCCCCTTATCGCAGTATTTT
abundance: -
d_gene: -
j_gene: TRBJ2-3
v_gene: TRBV13

CDR3aa: CASSLEAWAAEAFF
CDR3nt: TGTGCCAGCAGTTTAGAGGCGTGGGCGGCCGAAGCTTTCTTT
abundance: -
d_gene: -
j_gene: TRBJ1-1
v_gene: TRBV27

CDR3aa: CASRFVWAGVGLAGAYEQYF
CDR3nt: TGTGCAAGTCGCTTCGTGTGGGCAGGGGTCGGACTAGCGGGGGCCTACGAGCAGTACTTC
abundance: -
d_gene: -
j_gene: TRBJ2-7
v_gene: TRBV12-2

CDR3aa: CSVDSDGYTF
CDR3nt: TGCAGCGTTGATTCCGATGGCTACACCTTC
abundance: -
d_gene: -
j_gene: TRBJ1-2
v_gene: TRBV29-1